A selection of T cell receptor beta chains follows, all from one sample in a study of Graves' ophthalmopathy and Graves' hyperthyroidism. TCRdb re-called the multiplex PCR reads with MiXCR, one entry per CDR3 protein. The sample contains about 550,000 distinct CDR3 sequences, less than 45% of which appear only once. The sequencing input was peripheral blood or thyroid tissue (not recorded which). The receptor set was obtained from an adult man with Graves' hyperthyroidism. The CDR3 runs from the conserved cysteine through the conserved F or W. The order of the fields is D gene, V gene, clone size, J gene, CDR3 protein, CDR3 DNA. D genes are given only for firm matches. A row's size may be missing; if present it is once, few, many or a size class.

d_gene: TRBD1; v_gene: TRBV12-3/TRBV12-4; abundance: NA; j_gene: TRBJ1-2; CDR3aa: CASSFMGQGGSGYTF; CDR3nt: TGTGCCAGCAGTTTCATGGGACAGGGGGGAAGTGGCTACACCTTC
d_gene: NA; v_gene: TRBV12-3/TRBV12-4; abundance: many; j_gene: TRBJ2-7; CDR3aa: CASSLGLATTYEQYF; CDR3nt: TGTGCCAGCAGTTTGGGATTAGCCACAACCTACGAGCAGTACTTC
d_gene: NA; v_gene: TRBV7-9; abundance: NA; j_gene: TRBJ2-5; CDR3aa: CASSLAGSRETQYF; CDR3nt: TGTGCCAGCAGCTTAGCGGGTAGCCGTGAGACCCAGTACTTC
d_gene: TRBD2; v_gene: TRBV20-1; abundance: many; j_gene: TRBJ2-7; CDR3aa: CSARDGRGGAGEQYF; CDR3nt: TGCAGTGCTAGAGATGGTCGGGGGGGAGCTGGCGAGCAGTACTTC
d_gene: NA; v_gene: TRBV11-2; abundance: many; j_gene: TRBJ1-1; CDR3aa: CASSFRGLGTEAFF; CDR3nt: TGTGCCAGCAGTTTTCGGGGGTTAGGCACTGAAGCTTTCTTT
d_gene: NA; v_gene: TRBV5-1; abundance: few; j_gene: TRBJ2-3; CDR3aa: CASSEGVRGTDTQYF; CDR3nt: TGCGCCAGCAGCGAGGGCGTCAGAGGCACAGATACGCAGTATTTT
d_gene: NA; v_gene: TRBV14; abundance: many; j_gene: TRBJ1-4; CDR3aa: CASSQFQGGEKLFF; CDR3nt: TGTGCCAGCAGCCAATTCCAGGGTGGTGAAAAACTGTTTTTT
d_gene: NA; v_gene: TRBV7-6; abundance: NA; j_gene: TRBJ2-5; CDR3aa: CASSPRTTGRTQYF; CDR3nt: TGTGCCAGCAGCCCCCGGACGACGGGGCGGACCCAGTACTTC
d_gene: NA; v_gene: TRBV28; abundance: NA; j_gene: TRBJ2-5; CDR3aa: CASSLGQGWETQYF; CDR3nt: TGTGCCAGCAGTTTAGGGCAGGGTTGGGAGACCCAGTACTTC
d_gene: NA; v_gene: TRBV5-1; abundance: many; j_gene: TRBJ2-6; CDR3aa: CASSPLPGANVLTF; CDR3nt: TGCGCCAGCAGCCCCCTGCCTGGGGCCAACGTCCTGACTTTC
d_gene: NA; v_gene: TRBV13; abundance: few; j_gene: TRBJ2-3; CDR3aa: CASSFTADTQYF; CDR3nt: TGTGCCAGCAGCTTCACCGCAGATACGCAGTATTTT
d_gene: NA; v_gene: TRBV5-1; abundance: many; j_gene: TRBJ2-5; CDR3aa: CASSTPAAQETQYF; CDR3nt: TGCGCCAGCAGCACCCCAGCGGCCCAAGAGACCCAGTACTTC
d_gene: NA; v_gene: TRBV2; abundance: many; j_gene: TRBJ1-6; CDR3aa: CASSEGGLPWGSPLHF; CDR3nt: TGTGCCAGCAGTGAAGGCGGGCTCCCCTGGGGATCACCCCTCCACTTT
d_gene: TRBD2; v_gene: TRBV20-1; abundance: NA; j_gene: TRBJ2-7; CDR3aa: CSASKRGNPYEQYF; CDR3nt: TGCAGTGCTAGTAAGCGGGGGAATCCCTACGAGCAGTACTTC
d_gene: TRBD1; v_gene: TRBV7-8; abundance: NA; j_gene: TRBJ2-1; CDR3aa: CASSLGQGAYEQFF; CDR3nt: TGTGCCAGCAGCTTAGGACAGGGGGCATATGAGCAGTTCTTC
d_gene: TRBD1; v_gene: TRBV6-2/TRBV6-3; abundance: few; j_gene: TRBJ1-1; CDR3aa: CASSFDRGMNTEAFF; CDR3nt: TGTGCCAGCAGTTTTGACAGGGGCATGAACACTGAAGCTTTCTTT
d_gene: NA; v_gene: TRBV2; abundance: few; j_gene: TRBJ2-1; CDR3aa: CASIEGGRSEQFF; CDR3nt: TGTGCCAGCATCGAGGGTGGGAGAAGTGAGCAGTTCTTC
d_gene: NA; v_gene: TRBV2; abundance: NA; j_gene: TRBJ1-4; CDR3aa: CASRGGRQDEKLFF; CDR3nt: TGTGCCAGCAGGGGGGGCAGGCAGGATGAAAAACTGTTTTTT
d_gene: NA; v_gene: TRBV12-3/TRBV12-4; abundance: many; j_gene: TRBJ2-7; CDR3aa: CASSLGVKEQYF; CDR3nt: TGTGCCAGCAGTTTAGGGGTAAAGGAGCAGTACTTC
d_gene: NA; v_gene: TRBV4-1; abundance: NA; j_gene: TRBJ2-2; CDR3aa: CASSQTRVQGRTGELFF; CDR3nt: TGCGCCAGCAGCCAAACAAGGGTACAGGGTAGAACCGGGGAGCTGTTTTTT
d_gene: NA; v_gene: TRBV24-1; abundance: NA; j_gene: TRBJ2-5; CDR3aa: CATSDRTWGETQYF; CDR3nt: TGTGCCACCAGTGACAGAACATGGGGAGAGACCCAGTACTTC
d_gene: NA; v_gene: TRBV6-1; abundance: many; j_gene: TRBJ1-6; CDR3aa: CASSPLGATLHF; CDR3nt: TGTGCCAGCAGTCCCTTAGGGGCGACCCTCCACTTT
d_gene: NA; v_gene: TRBV5-4; abundance: once; j_gene: TRBJ2-5; CDR3aa: CASSQDQYRVETQYF; CDR3nt: TGCGCCAGCAGCCAAGATCAGTACAGGGTCGAGACCCAGTACTTC